The clone carrying this T cell receptor beta chain was seen at least ten times. What it binds is not known. MiXCR, applied by TCRdb to the reads, yields one record per CDR3 protein. The sample contains approximately 550,000 distinct CDR3 sequences, 16% of which appear only once. The data were taken from a study of T cell repertoires in cytomegalovirus infection. General observations from the study: Predominance within the ex vivo response was attributable to HLA-C-restricted CMV-specific TCR beta clonotypes.

Specimen: CD8+ T cells from PBMCs. This sequence was found in a human donor in good health (CMV status not recorded). Some clones in this sample may be carry-over from other donors' samples.

The CDR3 DNA is TGTGCCAGCACCTCAAAGGGGTTTACGAACACCGGGGAGCTGTTTTTT. Residues: CASTSKGFTNTGELFF. This chain links TRBV4-2 with TRBJ2-2, with D perhaps TRBD1 (5 bases). Trimming pared 7 bases from V and 0 bases from J, leaving 15 bases between. The CDR3 consists of 16 residues. The germline gives CDR1 LGHNA, CDR2 YNFKEQ.